This T cell receptor (beta chain) stems from a study of shared T cell receptors in the human thymus. The CDR3 spans 16 residues. Germline assignment: CDR1 MNHNS and CDR2 SASEGT. V was trimmed by 3 bases and J by 6 bases, leaving 18 bases between them. The assay was immunoSEQ multiplex PCR, and TCRdb's table has in-frame clones only and misses some. The data contain 600,000 or so clones, approximately 87% of them singletons. The same data also contributed to another study, on human thymus T cells. That report notes: Donors were healthy Finnish babies undergoing corrective operations for congenital heart defects. Thymus tissue for the work was resected from patients undergoing corrective heart surgery. Among thymic and blood repertoires, usage of V and J genes appeared biased. Related research described thymic repertoires that were highly overlapping among unrelated individuals.

Material: thymocytes. The sequence was collected from a boy under three years old with a congenital heart defect. This sequence joins TRBV6-1 and TRBJ1-5; D gene unclear. CDR3 in amino acids: CASSDGGGLVIQPQHF. CDR3 coding DNA: TGTGCCAGCAGTGATGGAGGTGGGTTGGTTATTCAGCCCCAGCATTTT.